The present entry profiles one T cell receptor (beta chain) with its context. Its antigen is not identified. This sample is part of a study of regulatory T cells in long-lasting Graves disease. Study summary: Positive TSH receptor antibodies alongside over 5 years of antithyroid drugs were what marked Graves' disease as persistent. General study findings and limits: It was in persistent disease that TRBV28, TRBJ1-2 and TRBJ2-5 were favored. TCR diversity was lower in persistent Graves' patients than in newly diagnosed ones.

With 4 bases removed from V and 4 bases from J, the gap between germline ends came to 12 bases. In germline, CDR1 is KGHDR, CDR2 SFDVKD. This CDR3 comprises 14 residues. In building TCR beta libraries, iRepertoire HTBI primers were used together with Arm-PCR of CDR3 regions. TCRdb itself ran the multiplex PCR reads through MiXCR, one entry per CDR3 protein. The sample contains about 470,000 distinct CDR3 sequences, approximately 21% of which appear only once. Described time point: persistent/refractory GD, antithyroid drugs over 5 years with positive TRAb. Scientists built the TCR library using RNA that was extracted from PBMCs. Patients met American Thyroid Association criteria for Graves' disease.

The material was peripheral blood mononuclear cells (PBMCs), obtained when the disease was refractory, from a patient treated with antithyroid drugs. The receptor's source is a female donor with Graves disease. V usage is TRBV24-1 and J usage is TRBJ2-5, with TRBD2 as a possible D gene (6 bases). As DNA, the CDR3 is TGTGCCACCAGTGACCATGGACTACCAGAGACCCAGTACTTC. Its translation is CATSDHGLPETQYF.